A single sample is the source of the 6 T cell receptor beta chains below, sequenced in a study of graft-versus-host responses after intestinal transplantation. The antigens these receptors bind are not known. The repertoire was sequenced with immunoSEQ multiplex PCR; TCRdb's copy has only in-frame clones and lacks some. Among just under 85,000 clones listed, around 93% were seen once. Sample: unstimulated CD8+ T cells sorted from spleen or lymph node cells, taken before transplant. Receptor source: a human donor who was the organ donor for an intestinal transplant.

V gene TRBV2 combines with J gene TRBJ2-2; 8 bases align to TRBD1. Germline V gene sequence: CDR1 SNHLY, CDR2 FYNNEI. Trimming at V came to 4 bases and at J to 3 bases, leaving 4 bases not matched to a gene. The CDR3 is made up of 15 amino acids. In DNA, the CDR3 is TGTGCCAGCAGTGTGGACAGGGAGTACACCGGGGAGCTGTTTTTT. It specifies CASSVDREYTGELFF.

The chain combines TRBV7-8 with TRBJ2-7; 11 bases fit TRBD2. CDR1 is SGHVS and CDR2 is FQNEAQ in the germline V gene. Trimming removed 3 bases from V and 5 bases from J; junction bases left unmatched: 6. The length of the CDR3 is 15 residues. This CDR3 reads CASSFLAGGPHEQYF. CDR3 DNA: TGTGCCAGCAGCTTCTTAGCGGGAGGGCCTCACGAGCAGTACTTC. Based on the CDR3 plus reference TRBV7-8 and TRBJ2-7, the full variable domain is GAGVSQSPRYKVAKRGQDVALRCDPISGHVSLFWYQQALGQGPEFLTYFQNEAQLDKSGLPSDRFFAERPEGSVSTLKIQRTQQEDSAVYLCASSFLAGGPHEQYFGPGTRLTVT.

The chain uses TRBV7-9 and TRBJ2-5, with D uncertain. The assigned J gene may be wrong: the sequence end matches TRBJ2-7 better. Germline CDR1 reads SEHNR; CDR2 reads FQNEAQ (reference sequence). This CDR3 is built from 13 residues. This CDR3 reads CASSLAASYEQYF. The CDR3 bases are TGTGCCAGCAGCTTAGCTGCCAGCTACGAGCAGTACTTC.

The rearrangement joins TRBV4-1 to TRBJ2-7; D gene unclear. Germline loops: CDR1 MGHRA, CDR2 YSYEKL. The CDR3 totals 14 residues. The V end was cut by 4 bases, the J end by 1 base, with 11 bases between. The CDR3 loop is CASSLQTLSYEQYF. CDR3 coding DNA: TGCGCCAGCAGCCTCCAGACTCTTTCCTACGAGCAGTACTTC.

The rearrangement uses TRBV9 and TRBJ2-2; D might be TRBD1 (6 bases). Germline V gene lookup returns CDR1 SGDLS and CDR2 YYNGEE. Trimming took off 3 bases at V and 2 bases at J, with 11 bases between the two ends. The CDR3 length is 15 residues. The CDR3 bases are TGTGCCAGCAGCGACAGGACAGCCAACACCGGGGAGCTGTTTTTT. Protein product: CASSDRTANTGELFF.

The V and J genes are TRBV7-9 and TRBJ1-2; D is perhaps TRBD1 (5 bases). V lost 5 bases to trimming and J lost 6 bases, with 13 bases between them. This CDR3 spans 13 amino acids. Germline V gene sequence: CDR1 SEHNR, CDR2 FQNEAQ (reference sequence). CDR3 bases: TGTGCCAGCAGCCCAACTACAGGAAATGGCTACACCTTC. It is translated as CASSPTTGNGYTF. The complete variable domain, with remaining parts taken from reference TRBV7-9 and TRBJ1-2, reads DTGVSQNPRHKITKRGQNVTFRCDPISEHNRLYWYRQTLGQGPEFLTYFQNEAQLEKSRLLSDRFSAERPKGSFSTLEIQRTEQGDSAMYLCASSPTTGNGYTFGSGTRLTVV.